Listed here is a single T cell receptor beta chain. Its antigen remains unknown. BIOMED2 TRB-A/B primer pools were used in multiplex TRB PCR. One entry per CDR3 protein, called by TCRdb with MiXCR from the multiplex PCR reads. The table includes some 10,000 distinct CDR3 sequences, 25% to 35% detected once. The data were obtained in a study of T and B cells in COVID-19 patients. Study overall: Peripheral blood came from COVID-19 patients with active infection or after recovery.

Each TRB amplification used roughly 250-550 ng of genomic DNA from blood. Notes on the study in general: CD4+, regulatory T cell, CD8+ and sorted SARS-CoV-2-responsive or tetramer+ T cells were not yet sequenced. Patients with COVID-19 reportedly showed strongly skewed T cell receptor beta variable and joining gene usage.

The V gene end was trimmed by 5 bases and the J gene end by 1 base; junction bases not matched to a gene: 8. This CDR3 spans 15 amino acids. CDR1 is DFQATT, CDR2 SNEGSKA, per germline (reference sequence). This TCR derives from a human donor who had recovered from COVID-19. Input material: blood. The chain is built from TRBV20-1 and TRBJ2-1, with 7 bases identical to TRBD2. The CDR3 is CSAPLVGGSYNEQFF. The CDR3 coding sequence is TGCAGTGCTCCCCTCGTGGGGGGGTCCTACAATGAGCAGTTCTTC.